These 19 T cell receptor beta chains were all obtained from the same sample, sequenced in a study of OX40 agonist ivuxolimab in advanced cancers. Assay used: immunoSEQ multiplex PCR; TCRdb lists only in-frame clones, some missing. The table records some 71,000 clones, about 90% of them present only once. Sequenced here: CD4+ or CD8+ T cells sorted from blood, sampled in a trial of the OX40 agonist ivuxolimab. Receptor source: an adult with an advanced solid tumor such as melanoma, head and neck, liver or kidney cancer.

This chain connects TRBV28 to TRBJ1-2; D uncertain. The CDR3 loop spans 11 amino acids. Germline V lookup: CDR1 MDHEN, CDR2 SYDVKM. The ends were cut back, 10 bases at V and 7 bases at J, with 13 bases in the middle. This CDR3 is CATLISSGYTF. The CDR3 DNA is TGTGCCACACTTATAAGTTCTGGCTACACCTTC.

This chain joins TRBV18 and TRBJ2-6; D is undetermined. V was pared by 3 bases and J by 2 bases, with 11 bases between. The CDR3 covers 16 residues. Per germline, CDR1 KGHSH and CDR2 LQKENI. The CDR3 DNA reads TGTGCCAGCTCACCTCCCCCTGGTGCTGGGGCCAACGTCCTGACTTTC. Translated: CASSPPPGAGANVLTF.

V is TRBV18 and J is TRBJ2-1, with a weak D call TRBD1 (5 bases). CDR1 KGHSH and CDR2 LQKENI come from the germline V gene. This CDR3 contains 15 residues. Trimming took off 3 bases at V and 9 bases at J, with 18 bases between the two ends. The CDR3 DNA follows: TGTGCCAGCTCACCCGTCACCAGGCCCCAGGGTGAGCAGTTCTTC. Amino acid sequence: CASSPVTRPQGEQFF.

The CDR3 reads CASSLGTAQETQYF. In DNA, the CDR3 is TGCGCCAGCAGCCTTGGGACAGCCCAAGAGACCCAGTACTTC. J is TRBJ2-5 and V is TRBV4-3; 7 bases are shared with TRBD1. With 4 bases clipped from V and 1 base from J, the junction kept 3 bases outside the gene matches. The CDR3 length is 14 residues. CDR1 is LGHNA and CDR2 is YSLEER in the germline V gene.

This chain joins TRBV7-9 and TRBJ1-5, with 7 bases that match TRBD1. The length of the CDR3 is 13 residues. Trimming took 5 bases from V and 4 from J; bases not matched to a gene: 2. Germline V gives CDR1 SEHNR, CDR2 FQNEAQ (reference sequence). The CDR3 DNA reads TGTGCCAGCAGCCAGACAGGGAATCAGCCCCAGCATTTT. Its translation is CASSQTGNQPQHF.

The chain uses TRBV7-2 and TRBJ1-1; the D is unclear. Looked up from germline, CDR1 is SGHTA and CDR2 is FQGNSA. CDR3 length: 11 amino acids. V lost 8 bases and J lost 7, with 11 bases in between. The CDR3 region has the DNA TGTGCCAGCGCCCCCGTCGTTGAAGCTTTCTTT. Its translation: CASAPVVEAFF.

This chain joins TRBV5-1 and TRBJ2-2; D is possibly TRBD2 (6 bases). The germline V gene has CDR1 SGHRS and CDR2 YFSETQ. The CDR3 covers 16 residues. The V gene lost 0 bases and the J gene lost 6 bases, with 15 bases spanning the gap. This chain's CDR3 is CASSLDSAGKAGELFF. CDR3 DNA: TGCGCCAGCAGCTTGGATAGCGCGGGAAAGGCCGGGGAGCTGTTTTTT.

This sequence joins TRBV29-1 and TRBJ2-7, with a weak D call TRBD2 (6 bases). Deletions cut 4 bases from V and 5 bases from J, with 6 bases between. This CDR3 contains 10 residues. In germline, CDR1 is SQVTM, CDR2 ANQGSEA. The CDR3 DNA sequence: TGCAGCGTTGGGGGGGACGAGCAGTACTTC. Its translation is CSVGGDEQYF.

The V call is TRBV5-8, the J call TRBJ2-3; 9 positions match TRBD1. This CDR3 has 16 residues. Germline V gene data show CDR1 as SGHTS and CDR2 as YDEGEE. The junction had 10 bases not matched to a gene; V was cut back by 4 bases and J by 4 bases. The CDR3: CASSGQNRGRSDTQYF. DNA for the CDR3: TGTGCCAGCAGCGGGCAGAACAGGGGGCGGTCAGATACGCAGTATTTT.

The rearrangement uses TRBV9 and TRBJ2-1; no reliable D call. Germline V CDR1 and CDR2: SGDLS, YYNGEE. V was shortened by 3 bases and J by 10 bases, with 11 bases between the two germline ends. There are 12 residues in the CDR3. In nucleotides, the CDR3 is TGTGCCAGCAGCGCCCTACTCCAGGAGCAGTTCTTC. It encodes CASSALLQEQFF.

V usage is TRBV7-9 and J usage is TRBJ2-5; D unresolved. The germline V gene has CDR1 SEHNR and CDR2 FQNEAQ (reference sequence). V lost 8 bases, J lost 1 base, and 8 bases lay in between. The CDR3 spans 12 residues. CDR3 DNA sequence: TGTGCCAGCGCAAAGCCCCAAGAGACCCAGTACTTC. This sequence encodes CASAKPQETQYF.

The V gene is TRBV4-3, the J gene TRBJ1-2, with a weak D call TRBD1 (6 bases). V gave up 1 base and J gave up 8 bases, with 14 bases separating them. The CDR3 runs 14 residues. CDR1 LGHNA and CDR2 YSLEER come from the germline V gene. The DNA for the CDR3 is TGCGCCAGCAGCCAAGTCGGGGGCAAGGAGGGCTACACCTTC. Amino acid sequence: CASSQVGGKEGYTF.

DNA for the CDR3: TGTGCCAGCAGCCAAAAGCGGGAGGGCCAAGAGACCCAGTACTTC. It yields the protein CASSQKREGQETQYF. J is TRBJ2-5 and V is TRBV4-2; TRBD2 matches at 10 bases. The CDR3 spans 15 residues. V gave up 2 bases and J gave up 1 base; unmatched junction bases: 1. Germline assignment: CDR1 LGHNA and CDR2 YNFKEQ.

The J gene is TRBJ2-7, the V gene TRBV28, with 9 bases identical to TRBD1. The V gene's germline CDR1 is MDHEN and CDR2 SYDVKM. This CDR3 is built from 14 residues. J was trimmed by 6 bases and V by 5 bases; bases with no gene match: 8. Here the CDR3 reads CASSPGTGTSEQYF. CDR3 sequence (DNA): TGTGCCAGCAGTCCCGGGACAGGGACTTCCGAGCAGTACTTC.

Here the CDR3 DNA reads TGTGCCAGCAGTTTAGGCTTGACGAACACCGGGGAGCTGTTTTTT. It encodes CASSLGLTNTGELFF. V usage is TRBV27 and J usage is TRBJ2-2; no firm D call. V lost 2 bases and J 0 bases, leaving 7 bases between the germline ends. This CDR3 region has 15 residues. From germline, CDR1 is MNHEY and CDR2 SMNVEV (reference sequence).

In this sample, this clone turned up once. V usage is TRBV27 and J usage is TRBJ2-1; 12 nucleotides agree with TRBD2. CDR1 MNHEY and CDR2 SMNVEV come from the germline V gene (reference sequence). CDR3 size: 20 residues. V lost 1 base, J lost 5 bases, and 15 bases stayed unmatched. As DNA, the CDR3 is TGTGCCAGCAGTTTATTTGGTGGGCTAGCGGGAGGGTTTGGCGACAATGAGCAGTTCTTC. As protein: CASSLFGGLAGGFGDNEQFF.

The chain carries TRBV7-6 and TRBJ2-2; D is uncertain. Trimming stripped 8 bases from V and 5 bases from J, with 21 bases between. Germline V gene sequence: CDR1 SGHVS, CDR2 FNYEAQ. This CDR3 has 16 amino acids. In DNA, the CDR3 is TGTGCCAGCGCCTTCGGCGACAAGTTACAAACCGGGGAGCTGTTTTTT. Translation gives CASAFGDKLQTGELFF.

The chain is built from TRBV7-9 and TRBJ1-5; D ambiguous. Trimming stripped 2 bases from V and 2 bases from J, with 10 bases between. This CDR3 region has 15 residues. Germline CDR1 reads SEHNR; CDR2 reads FQNEAQ (reference sequence). The chain's CDR3 is CASSLTESGNQPQHF. The CDR3 DNA sequence: TGTGCCAGCAGCTTAACTGAGAGCGGCAATCAGCCCCAGCATTTT.

V and J are TRBV5-1 and TRBJ2-7; perhaps TRBD2 as D (6 bases). The CDR3 has 17 amino acids. The germline V and J ends were trimmed by 0 bases and 2 bases, with 18 bases remaining between them. Per the germline V gene, CDR1 is SGHRS and CDR2 is YFSETQ. CDR3: CASSLGGTGLTPYEQYF. The CDR3 bases are TGCGCCAGCAGCTTGGGAGGGACGGGACTTACTCCCTACGAGCAGTACTTC.